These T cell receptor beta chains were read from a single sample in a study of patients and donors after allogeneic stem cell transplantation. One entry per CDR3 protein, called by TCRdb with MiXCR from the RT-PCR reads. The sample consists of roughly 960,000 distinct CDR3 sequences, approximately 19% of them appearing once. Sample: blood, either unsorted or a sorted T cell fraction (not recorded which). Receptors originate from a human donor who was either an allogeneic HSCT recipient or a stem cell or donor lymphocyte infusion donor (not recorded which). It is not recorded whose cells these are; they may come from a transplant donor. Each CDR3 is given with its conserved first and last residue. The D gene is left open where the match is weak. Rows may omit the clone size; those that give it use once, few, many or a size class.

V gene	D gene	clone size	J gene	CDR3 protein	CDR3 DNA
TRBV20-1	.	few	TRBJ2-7	CSARDPQGRDEQYF	TGCAGTGCTAGAGATCCGCAGGGGCGGGACGAGCAGTACTTC
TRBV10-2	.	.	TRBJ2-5	CASRDSGTLGTQYF	TGCGCCAGCAGGGATTCCGGGACGCTAGGGACCCAGTACTTC
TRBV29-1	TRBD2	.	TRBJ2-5	CSAWTSGIQETQYF	TGCAGCGCATGGACTAGCGGTATTCAAGAGACCCAGTACTTC
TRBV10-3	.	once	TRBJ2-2	CAIRAGTNTGELFF	TGTGCCATCAGAGCGGGTACGAACACCGGGGAGCTGTTTTTT
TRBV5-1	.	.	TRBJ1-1	CASSGGTREEAFF	TGCGCCAGCAGCGGGGGGACGCGGGAGGAAGCTTTCTTT
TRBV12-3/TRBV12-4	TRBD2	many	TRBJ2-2	CASTNAGTSMSGELFF	TGTGCCAGCACCAACGCTGGGACTAGCATGTCCGGGGAGCTGTTTTTT
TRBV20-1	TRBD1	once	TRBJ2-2	CSALRTGGTGELFF	TGCAGTGCCCTAAGGACAGGGGGCACCGGGGAGCTGTTTTTT
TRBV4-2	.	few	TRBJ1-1	CASSTSSGHTEAFF	TGTGCCAGCAGCACCTCCTCAGGGCACACTGAAGCTTTCTTT
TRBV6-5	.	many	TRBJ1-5	CASSYSGGRNVQPQHF	TGTGCCAGCAGTTACTCGGGGGGAAGGAATGTTCAGCCCCAGCATTTT
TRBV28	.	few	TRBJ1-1	CASSSLTDAFF	TGTGCCAGCAGTTCCTTGACGGATGCTTTCTTT
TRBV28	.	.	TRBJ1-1	CASSLQGPYRNTEAFF	TGTGCCAGCAGTCTACAGGGCCCTTACCGTAACACTGAAGCTTTCTTT
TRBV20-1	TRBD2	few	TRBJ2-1	CSARDPRRGAGNEQFF	TGCAGTGCTAGGGACCCCCGGCGGGGGGCGGGCAATGAGCAGTTCTTC
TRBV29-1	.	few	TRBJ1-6	CSVAVGSYNSPLHF	TGCAGCGTTGCAGTAGGCTCCTATAATTCACCCCTCCACTTT
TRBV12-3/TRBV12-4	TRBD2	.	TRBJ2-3	CASSWPGGPTDTQYF	TGTGCCAGCAGTTGGCCGGGGGGGCCGACAGATACGCAGTATTTT
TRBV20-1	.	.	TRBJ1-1	CSAWRNTEAFF	TGCAGTGCTTGGAGGAACACTGAAGCTTTCTTT
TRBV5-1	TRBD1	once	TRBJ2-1	CASSGGTGGISYNEQFF	TGCGCCAGCAGCGGTGGGACAGGGGGGATCTCCTACAATGAGCAGTTCTTC
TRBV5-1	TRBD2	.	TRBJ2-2	CASKPVGAGGPIPGELFF	TGCGCCAGCAAGCCTGTCGGAGCGGGAGGGCCAATTCCCGGGGAGCTGTTTTTT
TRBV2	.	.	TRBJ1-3	CASSAGALSGNTIYF	TGTGCCAGCAGTGCAGGGGCGCTTAGTGGAAACACCATATATTTT
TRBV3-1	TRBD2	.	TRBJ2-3	CASSLGLAGGGDTQYF	TGTGCCAGCAGCCTTGGACTAGCGGGAGGTGGAGATACGCAGTATTTT
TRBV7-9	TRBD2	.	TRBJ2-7	CASSYREGRYEQYF	TGTGCCAGCAGCTATCGGGAGGGCCGATACGAGCAGTACTTC
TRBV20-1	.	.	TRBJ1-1	CSARATGINTEAFF	TGCAGTGCTAGAGCGACAGGCATAAACACTGAAGCTTTCTTT
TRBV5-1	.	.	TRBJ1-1	CASSLGTLNTEALF	TGCGCCAGCAGCTTGGGGACACTAAACACTGAAGCTCTCTTT
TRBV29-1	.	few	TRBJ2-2	CSVVRSGELFF	TGCAGCGTTGTGAGAAGCGGGGAGCTGTTTTTT
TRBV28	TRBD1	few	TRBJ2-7	CASSFPGTGSNEQYF	TGTGCCAGCAGTTTTCCCGGGACAGGTTCCAACGAGCAGTACTTC
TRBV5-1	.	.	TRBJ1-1	CASSLESGRNTEAFF	TGCGCCAGCAGCTTGGAATCAGGGAGGAACACTGAAGCTTTCTTT
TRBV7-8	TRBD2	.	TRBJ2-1	CASSLFGGSYNEQFF	TGTGCCAGCAGCTTATTCGGCGGGAGTTACAATGAGCAGTTCTTC
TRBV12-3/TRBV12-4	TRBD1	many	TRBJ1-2	CASSSTRQGVNYGYTF	TGTGCCAGCAGTTCCACAAGACAGGGGGTAAACTATGGCTACACCTTC
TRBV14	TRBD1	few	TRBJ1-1	CASSQDGKGANTEAFF	TGTGCCAGCAGCCAAGATGGGAAGGGGGCGAACACTGAAGCTTTCTTT
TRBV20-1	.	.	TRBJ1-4	CSAALLDWGEKLFF	TGCAGTGCTGCCCTCCTTGACTGGGGTGAAAAACTGTTTTTT
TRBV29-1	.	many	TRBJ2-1	CSVEKGNEQFF	TGCAGCGTTGAAAAGGGTAATGAGCAGTTCTTC
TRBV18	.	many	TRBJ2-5	CASSPLGGAFEETQYF	TGTGCCAGCTCACCGTTGGGGGGAGCCTTTGAAGAGACCCAGTACTTC
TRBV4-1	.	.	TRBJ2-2	CASSLVRAGGELFF	TGCGCCAGCAGCCTGGTGCGGGCCGGCGGGGAGCTGTTTTTT
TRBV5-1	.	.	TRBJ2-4	CASPGGVNIQYF	TGCGCCAGCCCAGGGGGGGTGAACATTCAGTACTTC
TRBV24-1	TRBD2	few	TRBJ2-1	CATSDIPGLGLSEQFF	TGTGCCACCAGTGATATACCGGGACTAGGACTCAGTGAGCAGTTCTTC
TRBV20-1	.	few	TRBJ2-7	CSARGLAYEQYF	TGCAGTGCTAGGGGGCTAGCTTACGAGCAGTACTTC
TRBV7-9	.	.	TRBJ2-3	CASSLGSRGVGTDTQYF	TGTGCCAGCAGCCTCGGGTCTAGAGGGGTCGGCACAGATACGCAGTATTTT
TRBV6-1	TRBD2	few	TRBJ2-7	CASSHILAGGHEQYF	TGTGCCAGCAGCCACATTCTAGCGGGAGGCCACGAGCAGTACTTC
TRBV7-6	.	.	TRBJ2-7	CARRFREQYF	TGTGCCAGGAGGTTTCGGGAGCAGTACTTC
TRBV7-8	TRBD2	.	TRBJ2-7	CASRPSWLAGRTYEQYF	TGTGCCAGCAGACCTAGTTGGCTAGCGGGGCGTACCTACGAGCAGTACTTC
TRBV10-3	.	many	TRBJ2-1	CAISEGQNNEQFF	TGTGCCATCAGTGAGGGACAGAACAATGAGCAGTTCTTC